The rows below give T cell receptor beta chains drawn from one sample of a study of T cell responses to AZD1222 COVID-19 vaccine. The protocol was immunoSEQ multiplex PCR, while the TCRdb copy is restricted to in-frame clones and leaves out a portion. The sample contains around 130,000 clones, 90% to 95% of which appear only once. This specimen was peripheral blood, taken on day 0 of AZD1222 vaccination. The receptors here all came from an adult in good health. Both conserved end residues are part of each CDR3. D genes are given only for firm matches. Not every row has a clone size; where given, it reads once, few, many or a size class.

TRBV2	NA	TRBJ1-2	once	TGTGCCAGCCGGGGGTCAGCTAACTATGGCTACACCTTC	CASRGSANYGYTF
TRBV19	NA	TRBJ2-5	NA	TGTGCCAGTAGTAATCTGGCGGGCCGAGCCCAAGAGACCCAGTACTTC	CASSNLAGRAQETQYF
TRBV5-4	NA	TRBJ2-7	NA	TGTGCCAGCAGCTTGGGTCGTCAGAACTCCTACGAGCAGTACTTC	CASSLGRQNSYEQYF
TRBV27	NA	TRBJ1-4	NA	TGTGCCAGCAGGGCTATTGCAACTAATGAAAAACTGTTTTTT	CASRAIATNEKLFF
TRBV5-8	NA	TRBJ2-3	NA	TGTGCCAGCAGATTCAAGCGTGCGCTGGGAGATACGCAGTATTTT	CASRFKRALGDTQYF
TRBV29-1	TRBD1	TRBJ2-2	once	TGCAGCGGACAGGGGGCGGGCGGGGAGCTGTTTTTT	CSGQGAGGELFF
TRBV19	TRBD2	TRBJ2-5	NA	TGTGCCAGTAGCCGTAGCGGGAGGGCCGAGGAGACCCAGTACTTC	CASSRSGRAEETQYF
TRBV19	NA	TRBJ2-4	NA	TGTGCCAGTAGGCCCTTCGGGGGAGACAAAAACATTCAGTACTTC	CASRPFGGDKNIQYF
TRBV19	NA	TRBJ1-1	NA	TGTGCCAGTAGTTTTTCACAGGAACTCAAAGGAGCTTTCTTT	CASSFSQELKGAFF
TRBV4-3	NA	TRBJ2-5	NA	TGCGCCAGCAGCCTTTTCAGGGGGGGCCAAGAGACCCAGTACTTC	CASSLFRGGQETQYF
TRBV7-9	TRBD2	TRBJ2-1	NA	TGTGCCAGCAGCTTACTAGCGGGAGGCTCCAATGAGCAGTTCTTC	CASSLLAGGSNEQFF
TRBV18	NA	TRBJ1-5	few	TGTGCCAGCTCACCGCTGGACAGTCGCAATCAGCCCCAGCATTTT	CASSPLDSRNQPQHF
TRBV19	NA	TRBJ1-1	NA	TGTGCCAGTAGTATTAGAGGGCAGGGTGCGCACGGGGCTGAAGCTTTCTTT	CASSIRGQGAHGAEAFF
TRBV6-5	TRBD2	TRBJ2-5	once	TGTGCCAGCAGGGGACTAGCGGGCCTCCAAGAGACCCAGTACTTC	CASRGLAGLQETQYF
TRBV12-3/TRBV12-4	NA	TRBJ2-1	once	TGTGCCAGCAGTTCTATGGTAAATGAGCAGTTCTTC	CASSSMVNEQFF
TRBV27	NA	TRBJ2-7	NA	TGTGCCAGCAGTCGGGGGGCACACGAGCAGTACTTC	CASSRGAHEQYF
TRBV21-1	NA	TRBJ1-2	NA	TGTGCCAGCAGCAAACACAGCAGCTATGGCTACACCTTC	CASSKHSSYGYTF
TRBV19	NA	TRBJ1-1	NA	TGTGCCAGTAGGATGCCAGGAACAAAAGCTTTCTTT	CASRMPGTKAFF
TRBV2	NA	TRBJ1-2	once	TGTGCCAGCAGTGTCGACATAAACTATGGCTACACCTTC	CASSVDINYGYTF
TRBV7-9	TRBD1	TRBJ1-6	NA	TGTGCCAGCAGCTTAACAGGGGGCTCCTATAATTCACCCCTCCACTTT	CASSLTGGSYNSPLHF
TRBV6-5	NA	TRBJ1-2	NA	TGTGCCAGCAGTTACTCGATCTGGGGCTATGGCTACACCTTC	CASSYSIWGYGYTF
TRBV2	NA	TRBJ1-2	NA	TGTGCCAGCTTGTTTCGGGCCTTCTCCCTTAACTATGGCTACACCTTC	CASLFRAFSLNYGYTF
TRBV4-2	NA	TRBJ1-5	NA	TGTGCCAGCAGCCCGGCGGGCAATCAGCCCCAGCATTTT	CASSPAGNQPQHF
TRBV25-1	NA	TRBJ1-4	NA	TGTGCCAGCAGTGATAGGGCGGTGAATGAAAAACTGTTTTTT	CASSDRAVNEKLFF